This T cell receptor beta chain was captured by sequencing in a study of blood T cell repertoires in COVID-19. Study context: Samples came from the United States, Italy and Spain, spanning acute and convalescent COVID-19. PBMCs, B-cell-depleted T cells, or T cells provided the cDNA or gDNA that made up the material.

Germline CDR1 is MNHEY and CDR2 is SVGAGI. The CDR3 spans 11 residues. V gave up 6 bases and J gave up 5 bases, with 5 bases separating them. A single count supports this clone. Source study methods: Estimated nucleated cell counts came from reference gene primer amplification. Generated by immunoSEQ multiplex PCR, the TCRdb table keeps only in-frame clones and is missing some. V and J calls plus clone size are reproduced from that table; the DNA served to infer D and trimming. This sample has approximately 90,000 clones, with roughly 80% found just once. The sequence derives from a man older than 75 with active or convalescent COVID-19. The V gene is TRBV6-5, the J gene TRBJ2-1; no reliable D call. The source material was peripheral blood. The CDR3 DNA is TGTGCCAGCAGACAAAACAATGAGCAGTTCTTC. Translation gives CASRQNNEQFF.